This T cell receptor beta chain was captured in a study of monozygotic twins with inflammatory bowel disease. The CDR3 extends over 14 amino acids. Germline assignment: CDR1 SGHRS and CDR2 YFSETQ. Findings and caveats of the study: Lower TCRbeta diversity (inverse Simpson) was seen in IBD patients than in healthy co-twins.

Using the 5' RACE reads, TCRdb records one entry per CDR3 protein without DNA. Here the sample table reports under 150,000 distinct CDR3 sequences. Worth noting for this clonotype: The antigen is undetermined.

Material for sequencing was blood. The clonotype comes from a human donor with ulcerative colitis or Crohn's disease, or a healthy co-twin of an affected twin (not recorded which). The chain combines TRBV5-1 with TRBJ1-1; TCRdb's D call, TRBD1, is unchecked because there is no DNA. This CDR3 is CASKGQGSNTEAFF.